This TCR beta chain was documented in a study of a mutant IDH1 vaccine in newly diagnosed glioma. Background on the study: Earlier treatment was radiotherapy, temozolomide, or both, with most getting both.

As for time point: week 11, during vaccination. Every vaccine dose comprised 300 ug of mutant IDH1 20-mer peptide plus topical imiquimod. Assay used: immunoSEQ multiplex PCR; TCRdb lists only in-frame clones, some missing. The data hold tens of thousands of clones, with 70% to 85% observed a single time. On this clone: The antigen is unknown.

Study-wide findings and caveats: No link was apparently found between pseudoprogression and changes in top peripheral T cell clonotypes. In approximately 93% of patients, immune responses induced by the vaccine occurred.

There are 15 residues in the CDR3. The germline V gene has CDR1 LNHDA and CDR2 SQIVND (reference sequence). The V gene lost 4 bases and the J gene lost 0 bases, with 13 bases spanning the gap. The chain recombines TRBV19 with TRBJ2-7, with D possibly being TRBD2 (6 bases). The sequence was collected from a woman between 50 and 59 years old with glioma. The input for sequencing was PBMCs, taken from a glioma patient whose treatment included an IDH1 peptide vaccine. Here the CDR3 DNA reads TGTGCCAGTAGTAAGGGCTCGGAGGGCTCCTACGAGCAGTACTTC. Translation gives CASSKGSEGSYEQYF.